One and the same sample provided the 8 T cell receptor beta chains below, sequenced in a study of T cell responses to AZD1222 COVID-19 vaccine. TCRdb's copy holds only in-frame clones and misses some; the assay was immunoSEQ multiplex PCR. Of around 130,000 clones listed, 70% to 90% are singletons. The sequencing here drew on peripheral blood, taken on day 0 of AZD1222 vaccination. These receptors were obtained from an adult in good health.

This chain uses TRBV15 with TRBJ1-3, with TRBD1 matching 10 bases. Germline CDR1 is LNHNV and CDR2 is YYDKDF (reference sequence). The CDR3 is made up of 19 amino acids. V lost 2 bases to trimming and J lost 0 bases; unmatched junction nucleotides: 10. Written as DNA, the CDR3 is TGTGCCACCAGCAGAAAAGGGACAGGGGTTACTTTCTCTGGAAACACCATATATTTT. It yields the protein CATSRKGTGVTFSGNTIYF.

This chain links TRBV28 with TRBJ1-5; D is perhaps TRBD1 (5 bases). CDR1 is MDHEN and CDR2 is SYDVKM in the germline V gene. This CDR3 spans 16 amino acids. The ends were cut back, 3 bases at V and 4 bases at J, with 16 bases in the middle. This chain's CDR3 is CASSFTARGGNQPQHF. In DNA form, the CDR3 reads TGTGCCAGCAGTTTTACCGCCCGGGGGGGGAATCAGCCCCAGCATTTT.

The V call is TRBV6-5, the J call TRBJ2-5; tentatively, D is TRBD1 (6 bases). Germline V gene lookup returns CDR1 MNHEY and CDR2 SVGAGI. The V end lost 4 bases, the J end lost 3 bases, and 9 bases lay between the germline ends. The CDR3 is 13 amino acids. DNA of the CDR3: TGTGCCAGCAGTTTTTCAGGGGAAGAGACCCAGTACTTC. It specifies CASSFSGEETQYF.

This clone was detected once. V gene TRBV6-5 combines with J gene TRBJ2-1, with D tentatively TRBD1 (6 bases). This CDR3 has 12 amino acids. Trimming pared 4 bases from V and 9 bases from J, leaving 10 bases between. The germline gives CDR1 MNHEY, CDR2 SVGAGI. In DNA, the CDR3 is TGTGCCAGCAGTTCCAGGGGAAGTGAGCAGTTCTTC. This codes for CASSSRGSEQFF.

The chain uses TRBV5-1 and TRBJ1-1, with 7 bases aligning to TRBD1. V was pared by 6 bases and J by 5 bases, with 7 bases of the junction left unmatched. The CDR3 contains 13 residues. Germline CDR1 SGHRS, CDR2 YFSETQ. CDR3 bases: TGCGCCAGCAAGGAGGGGGCTGATACTGAAGCTTTCTTT. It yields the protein CASKEGADTEAFF.

DNA of the CDR3: TGTGCCAGCAGCCAGGGGGGGACTTTCTACGAGCAGTACTTC. Its translation: CASSQGGTFYEQYF. The rearrangement joins TRBV4-2 to TRBJ2-7, with 7 nucleotides matching TRBD2. The CDR3 totals 14 residues. Germline lookup yields CDR1 LGHNA and CDR2 YNFKEQ. The V and J ends lost 3 bases and 3 bases, in that order; junction bases with no gene match: 5.

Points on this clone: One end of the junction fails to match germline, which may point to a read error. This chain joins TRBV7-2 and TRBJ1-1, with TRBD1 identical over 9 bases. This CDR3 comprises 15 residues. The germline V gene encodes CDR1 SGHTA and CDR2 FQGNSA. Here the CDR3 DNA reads TGTGCCAGCAGCTACTACAGGGGGCGGAACACTGAAGCTTCCTTT. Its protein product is CASSYYRGRNTEASF. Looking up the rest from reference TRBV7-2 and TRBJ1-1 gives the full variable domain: GAGVSQSPSNKVTEKGKDVELRCDPISGHTALYWYRQSLGQGLEFLIYFQGNSAPDKSGLPSDRFSAERTGGSVSTLTIQRTQQEDSAVYLCASSYYRGRNTEASFGQGTRLTVV.

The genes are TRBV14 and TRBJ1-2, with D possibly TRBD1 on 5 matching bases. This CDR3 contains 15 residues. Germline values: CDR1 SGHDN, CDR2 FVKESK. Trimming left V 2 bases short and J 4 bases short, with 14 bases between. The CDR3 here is CASSQRVGEFYGYTF. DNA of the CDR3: TGTGCCAGCAGCCAAAGGGTAGGGGAATTCTATGGCTACACCTTC.